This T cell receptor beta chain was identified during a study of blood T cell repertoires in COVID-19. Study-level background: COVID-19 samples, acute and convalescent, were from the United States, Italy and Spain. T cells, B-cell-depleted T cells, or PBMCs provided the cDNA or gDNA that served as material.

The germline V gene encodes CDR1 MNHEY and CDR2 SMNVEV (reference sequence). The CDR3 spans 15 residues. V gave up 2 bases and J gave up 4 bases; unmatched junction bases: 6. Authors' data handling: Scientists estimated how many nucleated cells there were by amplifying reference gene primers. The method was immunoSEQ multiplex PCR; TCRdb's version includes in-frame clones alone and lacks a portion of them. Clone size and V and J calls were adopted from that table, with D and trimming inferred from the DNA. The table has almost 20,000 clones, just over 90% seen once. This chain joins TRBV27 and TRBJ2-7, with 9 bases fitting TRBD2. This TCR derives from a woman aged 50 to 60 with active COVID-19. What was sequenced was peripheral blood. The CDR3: CASSLRLAGFYEQYF. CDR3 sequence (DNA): TGTGCCAGCAGTTTACGGCTAGCGGGATTTTACGAGCAGTACTTC.